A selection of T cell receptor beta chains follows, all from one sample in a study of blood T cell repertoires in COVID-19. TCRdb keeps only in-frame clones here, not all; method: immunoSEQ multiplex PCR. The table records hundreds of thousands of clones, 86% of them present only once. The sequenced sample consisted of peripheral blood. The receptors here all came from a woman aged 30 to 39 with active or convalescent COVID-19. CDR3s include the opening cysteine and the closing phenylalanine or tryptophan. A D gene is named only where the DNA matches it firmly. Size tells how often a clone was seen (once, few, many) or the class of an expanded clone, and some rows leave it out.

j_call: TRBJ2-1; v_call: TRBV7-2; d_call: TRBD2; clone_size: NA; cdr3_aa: CASSLGGGVDEQFF; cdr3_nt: TGTGCCAGCAGCTTAGGCGGGGGGGTGGATGAGCAGTTCTTC
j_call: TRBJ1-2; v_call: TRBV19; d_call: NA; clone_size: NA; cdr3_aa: CASSIGSGYGYTF; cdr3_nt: TGTGCCAGTAGTATTGGGTCGGGCTATGGCTACACCTTC
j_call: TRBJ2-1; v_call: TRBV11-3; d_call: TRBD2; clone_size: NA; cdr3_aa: CASSLDDTSGVQFF; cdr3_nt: TGTGCCAGCAGCTTAGATGACACTAGCGGGGTGCAGTTCTTC
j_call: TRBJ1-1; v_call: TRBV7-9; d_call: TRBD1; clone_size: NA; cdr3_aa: CASSQRTGGNTEAFF; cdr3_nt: TGTGCCAGCAGCCAGCGGACAGGCGGAAACACTGAAGCTTTCTTT
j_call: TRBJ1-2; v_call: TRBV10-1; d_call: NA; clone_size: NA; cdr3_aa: CASSLTGNYGYTF; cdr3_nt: TGCGCCAGCAGTTTAACAGGGAACTATGGCTACACCTTC
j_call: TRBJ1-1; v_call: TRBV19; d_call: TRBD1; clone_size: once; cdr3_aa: CASRAQGTNTEAFF; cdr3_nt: TGTGCCAGTAGGGCACAGGGGACGAACACTGAAGCTTTCTTT
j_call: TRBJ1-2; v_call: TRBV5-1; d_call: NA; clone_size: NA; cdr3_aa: CASSLLAGDYGYTF; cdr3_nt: TGCGCCAGCAGCTTGTTGGCAGGGGATTATGGCTACACCTTC
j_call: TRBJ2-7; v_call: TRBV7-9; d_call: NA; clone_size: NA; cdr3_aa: CASSLAGAIYEQYF; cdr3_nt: TGTGCCAGCAGCTTAGCAGGGGCCATATACGAGCAGTACTTC
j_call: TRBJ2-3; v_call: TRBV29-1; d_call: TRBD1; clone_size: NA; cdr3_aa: CSSEGATDTQYF; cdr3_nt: TGCAGCTCCGAGGGGGCCACAGATACGCAGTATTTT
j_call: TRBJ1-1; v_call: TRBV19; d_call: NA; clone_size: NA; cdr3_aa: CASRLNTGGVNTEAFF; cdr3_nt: TGTGCCAGTAGGCTTAACACGGGGGGAGTCAACACTGAAGCTTTCTTT
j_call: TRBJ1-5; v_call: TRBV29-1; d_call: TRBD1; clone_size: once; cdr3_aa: CSVGDRVDGPQHF; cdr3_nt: TGCAGCGTTGGAGACAGGGTAGACGGGCCCCAGCATTTT